This T cell receptor beta chain was sequenced in a study of CXCR3-negative and CXCR3-positive naive CD8 T cells (dated by TCRdb to between 2019 and 2020). About the study as a whole: In total, about 135 million TRB reads were obtained, which works out to roughly 1.5 +/- 0.3 million reads per library. Diversity and physicochemical repertoire analyses were performed on about 12 donors pooled from two independent experiments. Naive subsets from about 5 donors and memory cells from 3 donors were included in the TRBV-TRBJ cluster analysis.

Each CD8+ T cell subset was flow-sorted in triplicate, and some 310,000 cells per subset were placed directly into RLT lysis buffer. To exclude memory contaminants, naive CD8+ T cells were stringently defined as CD45RO-CCR7+CD27+CD95-. Standard density gradient centrifugation was used to isolate peripheral blood mononuclear cells from buffy coats. Naive CXCR3-negative and CXCR3-positive CD8+ T cells were flow-sorted on a FACSAria III. An RNeasy Mini Kit was used to extract total RNA from the sorted cells. The sequencing machine was a NextSeq 550. The Human TCR Profiling Kit (MiLaboratory) was used to prepare UMI-labeled 5' RACE TRB cDNA libraries. The full amount of extracted RNA was used for cDNA synthesis, and the full amount of resulting cDNA was used for PCR amplification. The libraries were made side by side, with each library going through the same number of PCR cycles. The authors' analysis ran thus. MIGEC and MiXCR extracted about 48,000 +/- 9,800 unique UMI-labeled TRB cDNA molecules per library, requiring at least two reads per UMI. On average, each library contained about 40,000 +/- 10,000 functional in-frame TRB CDR3 nucleotide clonotypes without stop codons. After downsampling to 5000 UMI-labeled TRB molecules per sample, diversity metrics such as normalized Shannon-Wiener and Chao1 were calculated in VDJtools. For the central five CDR3 residues, VDJtools calculated physicochemical properties weighted by clonotype size, namely interaction energy, strength, volume and Kidera factor 4. Following reprocessing of the reads by TCRdb, the data hold one row per CDR3 protein sequence and no DNA is available. The V and J calls shown here were made by TCRdb, not taken from the authors' results. The table for this sample shows some 130,000 distinct CDR3 sequences. The leading ten clones occupy 0.45% to 0.55% of the sample.

For this clonotype: Its specific antigen is unknown.

The germline V gene encodes CDR1 MNHEY and CDR2 SVGAGI. Counted from cysteine to phenylalanine, this CDR3 has 15 amino acids. No DNA is recorded. The investigation overall reported the following: TRB CDR3s from CXCR3-positive naive cells showed higher hydrophobicity (lower Kidera factor 4), lower energy, and higher strength and volume indices than CXCR3-negative naive cells. Both naive subsets had comparably high repertoire diversity, while memory CD8+ T cells had much lower repertoire diversity. Freshly isolated PBMCs were used for most assays because CXCR3 expression partially decreased after cryopreservation. Naive CXCR3-negative and CXCR3-positive cells from the same donor showed similar TRBV-TRBJ usage, whereas memory cells showed distinct patterns. Because surface CD5, which is linked to self-reactivity in mice, was comparable between the naive subsets, TCR interaction strength was also inferred from TRB CDR3 physicochemical properties.

The chain is encoded by TRBV6-5 joined to TRBJ2-7; TCRdb picks TRBD1, but there is no DNA to check that call. The sequenced sample was naive CXCR3- CD8+ T cells from blood. The cell subset or site label of this sample denotes: CD45RO-CCR7+CD27+CD95- naive CD8+ T cells lacking CXCR3 (TNR3-). This receptor was taken from a human donor in good health. Some clones in this sample may be carry-over from other donors' samples. The CDR3 amino acid sequence is: CASSPEAVSTYEQYF.